A selection of T cell receptor beta chains follows, all from one sample in a study of T-cell reconstitution after alpha-beta-depleted transplantation in children. TCRdb redid the calling of the PCR reads with MiXCR, one entry per CDR3 protein. This sample has hundreds of thousands of distinct CDR3 sequences, with about 9.4% found just once. Source: PBMCs, taken before TCRalphabeta/CD19-depleted stem cell transplant. The receptor source for this set is a boy less than two years old with acute myeloid leukemia, due to receive a stem cell transplant. Each CDR3 is given with its conserved first and last residue. A D gene is named only where the DNA matches it firmly. Part of the rows lack a size; the others show once, few, many or a class for expanded clones.

clone size,V gene,D gene,J gene,CDR3 protein,CDR3 DNA
many,TRBV7-9,NA,TRBJ2-4,CASNSRTGVSEGNIQYF,TGTGCCAGCAACTCTCGGACGGGGGTCTCCGAGGGGAACATTCAGTACTTC
many,TRBV25-1,TRBD2,TRBJ2-7,CASSEYYGTSGNYEQYF,TGTGCCAGCAGTGAATATTACGGGACTAGCGGGAACTACGAGCAGTACTTC
NA,TRBV29-1,NA,TRBJ2-3,CSTLDRDTQYF,TGCAGCACCTTAGACAGGGATACGCAGTATTTT
many,TRBV10-3,TRBD2,TRBJ2-1,CAITRTSGRSTYNEQFF,TGTGCCATCACCCGGACTAGCGGGAGATCTACCTACAATGAGCAGTTCTTC
many,TRBV7-7,NA,TRBJ2-3,CASSLAPGPTDTQYF,TGTGCCAGCAGCTTAGCTCCGGGACCCACAGATACGCAGTATTTT
many,TRBV28,NA,TRBJ1-4,CASSLTGNEKLFF,TGTGCCAGCAGTTTGACGGGGAATGAAAAACTGTTTTTT
many,TRBV7-3,NA,TRBJ1-2,CASSLRDNYGYTF,TGTGCCAGCAGCTTAAGAGATAACTATGGCTACACCTTC
many,TRBV12-3/TRBV12-4,NA,TRBJ2-1,CASSPPTRVPPSYNEQFF,TGTGCCAGCAGCCCCCCAACTAGAGTCCCCCCATCCTACAATGAGCAGTTCTTC
few,TRBV3-1,TRBD2,TRBJ2-5,CASSRDLAGEETQYF,TGTGCCAGCAGTCGCGATCTAGCGGGGGAAGAGACCCAGTACTTC
many,TRBV7-2,NA,TRBJ2-4,CASSYPGLAKNIQYF,TGTGCCAGCAGCTATCCGGGTTTAGCCAAAAACATTCAGTACTTC
many,TRBV29-1,NA,TRBJ2-2,CSVGALGGLVTGELFF,TGCAGCGTTGGGGCACTAGGAGGTCTAGTCACCGGGGAGCTGTTTTTT
NA,TRBV7-3,TRBD1,TRBJ2-7,CASSMGTGREQYF,TGTGCCAGCAGCATGGGGACAGGGAGGGAGCAGTACTTC
many,TRBV4-1,TRBD2,TRBJ2-1,CASSQGPLAGDGEQFF,TGCGCCAGCAGCCAAGGACCCCTAGCGGGAGACGGCGAGCAGTTCTTC
many,TRBV28,NA,TRBJ2-7,CASSPGQRQYF,TGTGCCAGCAGTCCTGGACAGAGGCAGTACTTC
many,TRBV28,TRBD2,TRBJ2-7,CASSPPGLARYEQYF,TGTGCCAGCAGTCCGCCGGGACTAGCAAGATACGAGCAGTACTTC
NA,TRBV5-4,NA,TRBJ2-1,CASSLGAELVRFF,TGTGCCAGCAGCTTGGGGGCCGAGTTAGTACGGTTCTTC
NA,TRBV6-5,TRBD1,TRBJ1-5,CASRLQGSNQPQHF,TGTGCCAGCAGGTTACAGGGGAGCAATCAGCCCCAGCATTTT
many,TRBV7-8,TRBD1,TRBJ1-6,CASSLTSGQNNSPLHF,TGTGCCAGCAGCTTAACCTCGGGACAGAACAATTCACCCCTCCACTTT
many,TRBV28,TRBD1,TRBJ1-1,CASSLDREVTEAFF,TGTGCCAGCAGTTTAGACAGGGAGGTGACTGAAGCTTTCTTT
many,TRBV29-1,NA,TRBJ2-7,CSVEAVSSYEQYF,TGCAGCGTTGAAGCGGTCAGCTCCTACGAGCAGTACTTC
many,TRBV20-1,TRBD1,TRBJ2-3,CSARVFGQAPFGTDTQYF,TGCAGTGCTAGAGTATTTGGACAGGCGCCTTTTGGCACAGATACGCAGTATTTT
many,TRBV10-3,TRBD2,TRBJ2-7,CAISETSGSDEQYF,TGTGCCATCAGTGAAACTAGCGGGAGTGACGAGCAGTACTTC
few,TRBV7-9,NA,TRBJ2-3,CASSLRQPVGSTDTQYF,TGTGCCAGCAGCCTACGACAGCCTGTAGGGAGCACAGATACGCAGTATTTT
many,TRBV5-1,TRBD2,TRBJ2-3,CASSLERLAFTDTQYF,TGCGCCAGCAGCTTGGAACGACTAGCTTTCACAGATACGCAGTATTTT
many,TRBV7-2,NA,TRBJ2-3,CASSRGPSARDTQYF,TGTGCCAGCAGCCGAGGCCCTAGCGCCCGAGATACGCAGTATTTT
many,TRBV7-9,NA,TRBJ1-2,CASSFIGGLGYTF,TGTGCCAGCAGCTTCATCGGTGGATTGGGCTACACCTTC
many,TRBV18,TRBD1,TRBJ2-3,CASSQQGNTQYF,TGTGCCAGCTCACAACAGGGGAATACGCAGTATTTT
NA,TRBV6-5,NA,TRBJ1-3,CASRGVGNTIYF,TGTGCCAGCAGGGGGGTCGGAAACACCATATATTTT
few,TRBV5-1,NA,TRBJ2-1,CASSLGQMYNEQFF,TGCGCCAGCAGCTTGGGACAGATGTACAATGAGCAGTTCTTC
NA,TRBV20-1,TRBD1,TRBJ2-1,CSARDPGQGDEQFF,TGCAGTGCTAGAGACCCGGGACAGGGGGATGAGCAGTTCTTC
many,TRBV7-2,TRBD2,TRBJ2-1,CASSKWSSGGYNEQFF,TGTGCCAGCAGCAAGTGGTCTAGCGGGGGATACAATGAGCAGTTCTTC
many,TRBV15,NA,TRBJ1-2,CATSTLTAQAYGYTF,TGTGCCACCAGCACCTTGACAGCGCAGGCCTATGGCTACACCTTC
many,TRBV5-1,TRBD1,TRBJ1-5,CASSSRQGAQPQHF,TGCGCCAGCAGCTCTCGACAGGGGGCCCAGCCCCAGCATTTT
NA,TRBV5-1,TRBD1,TRBJ2-6,CASSLPRTGWSGANVLTF,TGCGCCAGCAGCTTGCCCCGGACAGGGTGGTCTGGGGCCAACGTCCTGACTTTC
many,TRBV9,NA,TRBJ2-7,CASSALVEPTSYEQYF,TGTGCCAGCAGCGCCCTTGTGGAGCCGACCTCCTACGAGCAGTACTTC
many,TRBV7-9,NA,TRBJ2-1,CASSLDPHLSYNEQFF,TGTGCCAGCAGCTTAGACCCGCACCTATCCTACAATGAGCAGTTCTTC
many,TRBV15,NA,TRBJ2-1,CATSRDWEGALRFF,TGTGCCACCAGCAGAGATTGGGAGGGGGCACTACGGTTCTTC
few,TRBV12-3/TRBV12-4,TRBD1,TRBJ1-1,CASSPGQLLSEAFF,TGTGCCAGCAGTCCGGGACAGCTTCTTTCTGAAGCTTTCTTT
many,TRBV29-1,NA,TRBJ2-3,CSTRKVPTDTQYF,TGCAGCACCCGCAAAGTTCCCACAGATACGCAGTATTTT
many,TRBV15,NA,TRBJ1-2,CATSPPGVINGYTF,TGTGCCACCAGTCCCCCAGGGGTAATCAATGGCTACACCTTC
many,TRBV29-1,NA,TRBJ1-2,CSVEGGFYGYTF,TGCAGCGTTGAGGGGGGTTTCTATGGCTACACCTTC
NA,TRBV11-1,TRBD1,TRBJ2-1,CASSLVRDRSISYNEQFF,TGTGCCAGCAGCTTAGTTCGGGACAGAAGTATCTCCTACAATGAGCAGTTCTTC
many,TRBV12-3/TRBV12-4,NA,TRBJ2-1,CATTGASYNEQFF,TGTGCCACCACTGGGGCCTCCTACAATGAGCAGTTCTTC
many,TRBV7-2,TRBD2,TRBJ2-3,CASSLELAGVRNTQYF,TGTGCCAGCAGCTTAGAACTAGCGGGAGTAAGAAATACGCAGTATTTT
many,TRBV27,TRBD1,TRBJ1-4,CASRPGTGSTNEKLFF,TGTGCCAGCAGACCCGGGACAGGGTCAACTAATGAAAAACTGTTTTTT
many,TRBV6-1,NA,TRBJ2-3,CASSDPRRRGPSTDTQYF,TGTGCCAGCAGTGACCCCAGGAGGCGGGGGCCTAGCACAGATACGCAGTATTTT
many,TRBV5-1,TRBD1,TRBJ2-7,CASSHRGQDYEQYF,TGCGCCAGCAGCCACCGGGGACAGGACTACGAGCAGTACTTC
many,TRBV7-3,TRBD2,TRBJ2-2,CASSLYSSGRANTGELFF,TGTGCCAGCAGCTTATATTCTAGCGGCCGCGCGAACACCGGGGAGCTGTTTTTT
few,TRBV7-7,TRBD2,TRBJ2-3,CASSSGGYTDTQYF,TGTGCTAGCAGCTCGGGGGGTTACACAGATACGCAGTATTTT
many,TRBV12-3/TRBV12-4,TRBD1,TRBJ1-4,CASSLEGQVDRNEKLFF,TGTGCCAGCAGTTTAGAGGGACAGGTTGACAGGAATGAAAAACTGTTTTTT
many,TRBV12-5,NA,TRBJ1-2,CASGLVNYGYTF,TGTGCTAGTGGTTTGGTCAACTATGGCTACACCTTC
many,TRBV9,TRBD1,TRBJ2-1,CASSPRTGTDEQFF,TGTGCCAGCAGCCCAAGGACAGGGACCGATGAGCAGTTCTTC
many,TRBV20-1,NA,TRBJ2-3,CSALIGDTQYF,TGCAGTGCCCTAATCGGAGATACGCAGTATTTT
many,TRBV27,NA,TRBJ2-1,CASSLKPRTHNEQFF,TGTGCCAGCAGTTTAAAACCCCGGACTCACAATGAGCAGTTCTTC
many,TRBV7-3,NA,TRBJ2-2,CASSSWDGVYTGELFF,TGTGCCAGCAGCTCCTGGGATGGGGTGTACACCGGGGAGCTGTTTTTT
many,TRBV5-1,NA,TRBJ2-2,CASSLFSVRGRSTGELFF,TGCGCCAGCAGCTTGTTTTCCGTGAGAGGGAGAAGTACCGGGGAGCTGTTTTTT
many,TRBV5-1,NA,TRBJ1-1,CASSSGTTMNTEAFF,TGCGCCAGCAGCTCGGGGACTACTATGAACACTGAAGCTTTCTTT
few,TRBV11-2,NA,TRBJ2-1,CASSTYLERSYNEQFF,TGTGCCAGCAGCACTTATCTAGAGCGATCCTACAATGAGCAGTTCTTC
many,TRBV29-1,TRBD2,TRBJ2-3,CSVGLAGGTDTQYF,TGCAGCGTTGGACTAGCGGGAGGGACAGATACGCAGTATTTT